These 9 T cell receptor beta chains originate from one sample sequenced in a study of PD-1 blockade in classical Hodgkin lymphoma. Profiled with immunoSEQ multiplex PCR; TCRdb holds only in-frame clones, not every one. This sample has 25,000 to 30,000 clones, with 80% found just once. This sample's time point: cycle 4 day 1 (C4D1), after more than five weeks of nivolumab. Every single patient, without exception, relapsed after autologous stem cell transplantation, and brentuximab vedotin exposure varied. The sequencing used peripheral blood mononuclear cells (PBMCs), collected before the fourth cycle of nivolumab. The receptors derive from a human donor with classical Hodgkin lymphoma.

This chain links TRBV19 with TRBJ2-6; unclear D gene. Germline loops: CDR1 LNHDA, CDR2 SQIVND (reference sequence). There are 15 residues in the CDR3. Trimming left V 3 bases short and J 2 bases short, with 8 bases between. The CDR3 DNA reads TGTGCCAGTAGTATCTGGGGAACTGGGGCCAACGTCCTGACTTTC. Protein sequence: CASSIWGTGANVLTF.

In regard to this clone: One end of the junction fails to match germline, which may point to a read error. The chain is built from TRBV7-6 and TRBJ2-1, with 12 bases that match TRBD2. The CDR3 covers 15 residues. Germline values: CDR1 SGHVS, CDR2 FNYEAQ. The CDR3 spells CASSLAGGPHNEQFF. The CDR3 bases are TGTGCCAGCAGCCTAGCGGGAGGGCCCCACAATGAGCAGTTCTTC.

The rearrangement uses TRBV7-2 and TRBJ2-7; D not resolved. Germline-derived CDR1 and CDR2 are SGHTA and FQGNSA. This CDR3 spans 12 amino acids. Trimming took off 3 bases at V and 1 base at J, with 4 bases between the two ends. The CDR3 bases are TGTGCCAGCAGCTTGACATCCTACGAGCAGTACTTC. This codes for CASSLTSYEQYF.

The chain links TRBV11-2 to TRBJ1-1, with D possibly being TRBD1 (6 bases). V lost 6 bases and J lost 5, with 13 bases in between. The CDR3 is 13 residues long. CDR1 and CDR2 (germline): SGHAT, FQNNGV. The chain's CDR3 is CASSQQGLTEAFF. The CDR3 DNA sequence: TGTGCCAGCAGTCAACAGGGTTTAACTGAAGCTTTCTTT.

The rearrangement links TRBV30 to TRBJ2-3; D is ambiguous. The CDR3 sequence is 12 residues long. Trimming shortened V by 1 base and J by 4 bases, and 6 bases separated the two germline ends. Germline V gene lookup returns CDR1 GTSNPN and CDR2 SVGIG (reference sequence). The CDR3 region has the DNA TGTGCCTGGAGTGAGGGCTCAGATACGCAGTATTTT. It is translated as CAWSEGSDTQYF.

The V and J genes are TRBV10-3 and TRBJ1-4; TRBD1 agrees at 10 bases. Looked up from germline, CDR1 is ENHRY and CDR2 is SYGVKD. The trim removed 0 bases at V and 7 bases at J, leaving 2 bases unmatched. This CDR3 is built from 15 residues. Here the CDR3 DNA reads TGTGCCATCAGTGAGTCGCGGACAGGGGGTGAAAAACTGTTTTTT. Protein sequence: CAISESRTGGEKLFF.

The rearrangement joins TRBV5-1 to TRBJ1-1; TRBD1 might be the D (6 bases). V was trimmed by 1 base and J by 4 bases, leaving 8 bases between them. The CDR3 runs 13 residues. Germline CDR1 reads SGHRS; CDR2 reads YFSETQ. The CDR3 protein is CASSLPGATEAFF. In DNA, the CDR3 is TGCGCCAGCAGCTTGCCGGGGGCCACTGAAGCTTTCTTT.

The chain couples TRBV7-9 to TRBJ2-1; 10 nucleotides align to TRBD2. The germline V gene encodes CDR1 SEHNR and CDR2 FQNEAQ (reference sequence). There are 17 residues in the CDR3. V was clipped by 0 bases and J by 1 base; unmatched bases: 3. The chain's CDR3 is CASSLATSGLSYNEQFF. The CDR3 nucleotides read TGTGCCAGCAGCTTAGCGACTAGCGGGCTTTCCTACAATGAGCAGTTCTTC.

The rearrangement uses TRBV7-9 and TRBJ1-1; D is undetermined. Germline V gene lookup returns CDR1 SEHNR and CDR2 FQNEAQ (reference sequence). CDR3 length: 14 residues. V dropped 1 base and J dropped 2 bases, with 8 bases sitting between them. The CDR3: CASSLDLINTEAFF. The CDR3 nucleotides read TGTGCCAGCAGCTTAGATCTCATAAACACTGAAGCTTTCTTT.